Below are 10 T cell receptor beta chains sequenced from a single sample in a study of T cell responses to AZD1222 COVID-19 vaccine. Libraries were prepared by immunoSEQ multiplex PCR; TCRdb keeps only in-frame clonotypes and omits some of them. Of roughly 120,000 clones in the sample, about 88% were seen once. Here the sequenced sample was peripheral blood, taken on day 0 of AZD1222 vaccination. The receptor set was obtained from an adult in good health.

This sequence joins TRBV19 and TRBJ1-5; D gene unclear. Germline V gives CDR1 LNHDA, CDR2 SQIVND (reference sequence). Between the trimmed V and J ends, which lost 10 bases and 0 bases, there was a span of 19 bases. The CDR3 is 16 residues long. CDR3 region: CATSPRAGVSNQPQHF. CDR3 DNA: TGTGCCACTTCTCCGCGGGCAGGAGTTAGCAATCAGCCCCAGCATTTT. Together with reference TRBV19 and TRBJ1-5, the CDR3 gives the full variable domain: DGGITQSPKYLFRKEGQNVTLSCEQNLNHDAMYWYRQDPGQGLRLIYYSQIVNDFQKGDIAEGYSVSREKKESFPLTVTSAQKNPTAFYLCATSPRAGVSNQPQHFGDGTRLSIL.

The chain joins TRBV5-1 to TRBJ1-2; D remains unclear. CDR1 and CDR2 from the germline V gene are SGHRS and YFSETQ. V shed 2 bases and J shed 6 bases, with 11 bases lying between them. This CDR3 contains 13 residues. CDR3 amino acids: CASSFIAEDGYTF. In DNA, the CDR3 is TGCGCCAGCAGCTTCATAGCAGAGGATGGCTACACCTTC.

The chain is built from TRBV12-5 and TRBJ2-2, with D possibly matching TRBD1 (5 bases). This CDR3 is built from 15 residues. CDR1 and CDR2 (germline): LGHNT, FRNRAP. Trimming shortened V by 6 bases and J by 4 bases, and 15 bases separated the two germline ends. CDR3 bases: TGTGCTAGTGGCCTCACCCAGGGCGGCACCGGGGAGCTGTTTTTT. It yields the protein CASGLTQGGTGELFF. The full variable domain, in which reference TRBV12-5 and TRBJ2-2 provide the parts outside the CDR3, is DARVTQTPRHKVTEMGQEVTMRCQPILGHNTVFWYRQTMMQGLELLAYFRNRAPLDDSGMPKDRFSAEMPDATLATLKIQPSEPRDSAVYFCASGLTQGGTGELFFGEGSRLTVL.

V and J are TRBV12-3 or TRBV12-4 and TRBJ1-6; D gene unclear. The CDR3 is 13 residues long. Trimming took 3 bases from V and 9 from J, leaving 9 bases between them. The CDR3 sequence is CASSLMDGSPLHF. DNA for the CDR3: TGTGCCAGCAGTTTGATGGACGGTTCACCCCTCCACTTT.

This clone was seen at least ten times. This CDR3 reads CASSTRTSGYIAKNIQYF. The CDR3, as DNA: TGTGCCAGCAGTACCCGGACTAGCGGGTACATAGCCAAAAACATTCAGTACTTC. V usage is TRBV6-2 or TRBV6-3 and J usage is TRBJ2-4, with TRBD2 matching 11 bases. The CDR3 totals 18 residues. J was trimmed by 0 bases and V by 5 bases; bases with no gene match: 9. Per germline, CDR1 MNHEY and CDR2 SVGEGT.

The J gene is TRBJ1-2, the V gene TRBV9, with 8 bases fitting TRBD1. The CDR3 sequence is 17 residues long. V dropped 3 bases and J dropped 4; count of bases not matched to a gene: 14. CDR1 and CDR2 from the germline V gene are SGDLS and YYNGEE. The CDR3 sequence is CASSATTTGDPIYGYTF. CDR3 bases: TGTGCCAGCAGCGCGACAACGACAGGGGATCCAATCTATGGCTACACCTTC.

CDR3 nucleotide sequence: TGCGCCAGCAGCGTTACAGGGCAGAGCTCCTACGAGCAGTACTTC. Its translation: CASSVTGQSSYEQYF. The chain recombines TRBV5-1 with TRBJ2-7; D possibly corresponds to TRBD1 (6 bases). This CDR3 spans 15 amino acids. V was trimmed by 4 bases and J by 0 bases, leaving 14 bases between them. CDR1 and CDR2 (germline): SGHRS, YFSETQ.

This clone was seen just once. The chain recombines TRBV24-1 with TRBJ1-2; 7 bases are a match to TRBD1. The CDR3 contains 12 residues. J was trimmed by 10 bases and V by 1 base; bases with no gene match: 2. Germline CDR1 KGHDR, CDR2 SFDVKD. For the CDR3, the DNA is TGTGCCACCAGTGATTTTACAGGGGACTACACCTTC. It codes for CATSDFTGDYTF.

The V call is TRBV19, the J call TRBJ1-1, with D perhaps matching TRBD1 (5 bases). Germline V gene lookup returns CDR1 LNHDA and CDR2 SQIVND (reference sequence). The CDR3 is made up of 13 amino acids. The ends were cut back, 3 bases at V and 6 bases at J, with 11 bases in the middle. The CDR3 DNA reads as TGTGCCAGTAGTATGCAGGGTCGGGCTGAAGCTTTCTTT. Its translation is CASSMQGRAEAFF.

V usage is TRBV5-1 and J usage is TRBJ2-7, with D possibly matching TRBD1 (6 bases). Trimming stripped 7 bases from V and 0 bases from J, with 17 bases between. Germline loops: CDR1 SGHRS, CDR2 YFSETQ. The CDR3 is 15 amino acids. The CDR3 spells CASAFAPTGSYEQYF. Here the CDR3 DNA reads TGCGCCAGCGCCTTCGCCCCGACAGGCTCCTACGAGCAGTACTTC.